This T cell receptor beta chain is drawn from a study of blood T cell repertoires in COVID-19 (TCRdb year 2020). Broadly, across the study: Collaborator samples came from the United States, Italy and Spain and covered acute and convalescent phases of COVID-19. The dataset comprised deeply sampled blood TCRbeta repertoires from subjects exposed to, actively infected with, or recovered from COVID-19. A de-identified subject ID, COVID-19 status, age in years and sex were almost always included in the sample metadata. Where available, HLA class I and class II types were obtained from metadata supplied by the sample provider rather than from assay-based typing. Samples were obtained from the ongoing ImmuneRACE study (first 160 participants) and from over 1,000 subjects provided by 6 global collaborators. The material from the prospective study consisted of cDNA or gDNA derived from T cells, B-cell-depleted T cells, or PBMCs. The repertoires were released in a freely available public database intended as a resource for research on the immune response to SARS-CoV-2.

The immunoSEQ Assay, a bias-controlled multiplex PCR, was used to amplify TCRbeta CDR3 regions from genomic DNA. From the authors' description of their analysis: Within the assay, amplification of reference gene primers was used to estimate how many nucleated cells each sample contained. To quantify the absolute abundance of each unique TCRbeta CDR3 rearrangement, sequence reads were collapsed and filtered. For each sample, productive Simpson clonality was calculated as the square root of Simpson's diversity index across productive rearrangements. TCRdb mirrors the immuneACCESS table, restricted to in-frame sequences. Some clones are absent from its copies; in checked studies, under half trace to an unresolved V gene, and the reason for the others is unknown. That table supplies the V and J calls and clone size; D and trimming were determined from the DNA. This sample is represented by about 68,000 clones; approximately 86% of them were singletons. Under 6.5% of the sample is held by the ten biggest clonotypes.

At one collaborating source in Seattle, patients were enrolled during active infection and were followed longitudinally through the course of disease. Each collaborating institution followed its own protocols to collect whole blood in K2EDTA tubes. For TCRbeta analysis, collaborators shipped samples as frozen whole blood, isolated PBMCs, or DNA extracted from either of those sample types. As for this clone: What antigen it recognizes has not been identified. No base-level quality is on record; no much larger clone is a single base apart.

The research as a whole found: How much clinical and demographic metadata was included differed by source and by participant, and the metadata was provided uncurated.

Taken from cysteine to phenylalanine, the CDR3 has 10 residues. Just the 30-base CDR3 DNA is kept, in frame starting at base 1. The junction shows trimming of 3 bases on V and 6 bases on J, plus 3 bases between the germline ends. According to the germline V gene (reference sequence), CDR1 reads DFQATT and CDR2 reads SNEGSKA. The origin of this receptor is a man of 80 years or more with COVID-19, enrolled during active disease. Sequencing was carried out using peripheral blood. The chain uses TRBV20-1 and TRBJ2-1; no confident D gene assignment can be made. The nucleotides read TGCAGTGCTAGCCTCAATGAGCAGTTCTTC. It specifies CSASLNEQFF.